This T cell receptor (beta chain) derives from a study of T cells in Graves' hyperthyroidism and ophthalmopathy. Per the germline V gene, CDR1 is SNHLY and CDR2 is FYNNEI. This CDR3 region has 13 residues. The diagnoses drew upon clinical symptoms, serum thyroxine and TRAb, thyroid ultrasound and orbital computed tomography. Points from the study as a whole: Most clonotypes expanded in thyroid above 0.001 were likewise present in blood.

This clonotype has just one count. The antigen is undetermined. One end of the junction does not line up with germline, which may come from a read error. From RNA transcripts, TCR beta CDR3 regions were amplified. During a first-round RT-PCR of the TCR CDR3, the HTBI primer set was used. TCRdb reanalysed the multiplex PCR reads using MiXCR and keeps one entry per CDR3 protein. The repertoire has some 650,000 distinct CDR3 sequences, approximately 16% of them found once; the top ten carry 3% to 4%. The V gene is TRBV2, the J gene TRBJ1-1; D gene ambiguous. The source material was blood. The clonotype comes from a woman aged 40 to 55 with Graves' ophthalmopathy. The CDR3 here is CASRTIMNTGAFF. In DNA, the CDR3 is TGCGCCAGCAGGACGATCATGAACACTGGAGCTTTCTTT.